The 27 T cell receptor beta chains reported below all come from one sample, sequenced in a study of technical replicates of blood from a few donors. Clones were read by immunoSEQ multiplex PCR, and TCRdb kept only the in-frame ones, dropping some. The top ten hold about 4.3% of the sample, which has 45,000 to 60,000 clones, 91% seen once. Sequencing used PBMCs. The receptors were sampled from a human donor in good health. Some clones in this sample may be carry-over from other donors' samples.

CDR3 protein: CASSPTSGRGFSSYNEQFF. DNA for the CDR3: TGTGCCAGCAGCCCCACTAGCGGGAGGGGGTTTAGCTCCTACAATGAGCAGTTCTTC. The chain recombines TRBV5-6 with TRBJ2-1; 13 positions match TRBD2. The CDR3 extends over 19 amino acids. Germline CDR1 reads SGHDT; CDR2 reads YYEEEE. J gave up 0 bases and V 4 bases, and 10 bases lay outside the gene matches.

V usage is TRBV19 and J usage is TRBJ1-2, with TRBD1 matching 11 bases. V shed 5 bases and J 8 bases; nucleotides not matched to a gene: 4. This CDR3 comprises 13 residues. Germline assignment: CDR1 LNHDA and CDR2 SQIVND (reference sequence). As DNA, the CDR3 is TGTGCCAGTAGTCCCTGGACAGGGGGCGGCTACACCTTC. The encoded protein is CASSPWTGGGYTF. Filled out from reference TRBV19 and TRBJ1-2, the complete variable domain reads DGGITQSPKYLFRKEGQNVTLSCEQNLNHDAMYWYRQDPGQGLRLIYYSQIVNDFQKGDIAEGYSVSREKKESFPLTVTSAQKNPTAFYLCASSPWTGGGYTFGSGTRLTVV.

The sample holds one count of this clone. The rearrangement links TRBV5-6 to TRBJ1-1; D is perhaps TRBD1 (5 bases). Germline CDR1 is SGHDT and CDR2 is YYEEEE. V was shortened by 7 bases and J by 1 base, with 11 bases between the two germline ends. There are 13 residues in the CDR3. CDR3 bases: TGTGCCAGCGGCGGGGCTTCGAACACTGAAGCTTTCTTT. This codes for CASGGASNTEAFF.

The chain recombines TRBV7-2 with TRBJ2-5, with D perhaps matching TRBD2 (5 bases). The germline CDR1 and CDR2 sequences are SGHTA and FQGNSA. CDR3 length: 15 amino acids. The ends were cut back, 0 bases at V and 5 bases at J, with 13 bases in the middle. The CDR3 coding sequence is TGTGCCAGCAGCTTAGCGGGAGTGGTATTTGAGACCCAGTACTTC. Translating gives CASSLAGVVFETQYF.

The DNA of the CDR3 is TGCGCCAGCAGCCTGAGTGCCGGGACAGGGCTTGACTACACCTTC. This codes for CASSLSAGTGLDYTF. The gene calls are TRBV4-3 and TRBJ1-2; 9 nucleotides match TRBD1. With 4 bases clipped from V and 10 bases from J, the junction kept 13 bases outside the gene matches. The CDR3 sequence is 15 residues long. The germline V gene encodes CDR1 LGHNA and CDR2 YSLEER.

This clone was detected only a few times. V is TRBV5-6 and J is TRBJ1-2; 7 nucleotides align to TRBD1. Germline V gene sequence: CDR1 SGHDT, CDR2 YYEEEE. There are 14 residues in the CDR3. V lost 0 bases to trimming and J lost 4 bases; unmatched junction nucleotides: 3. CDR3 bases: TGTGCCAGCAGCTTGGTCGACAGGGTCTATGGCTACACCTTC. Its protein product is CASSLVDRVYGYTF.

The CDR3 is CASSSGLAGYNEQFF. The CDR3 nucleotides read TGCGCCAGCAGCTCGGGACTAGCGGGTTACAATGAGCAGTTCTTC. V gene TRBV5-1 combines with J gene TRBJ2-1; TRBD2 matches at 12 bases. CDR1 and CDR2 (germline): SGHRS, YFSETQ. Losses at the gene ends were 3 bases for V and 4 bases for J; bases not matched to a gene: 2. The CDR3 covers 15 residues.

The chain joins TRBV5-4 to TRBJ2-7; TRBD2 agrees at 7 bases. V trimming: 0 bases; J trimming: 5 bases; junction bases outside the gene matches: 11. The CDR3 extends over 16 amino acids. Germline V gives CDR1 SGHNT, CDR2 YYREEE (reference sequence). CDR3 DNA sequence: TGTGCCAGCAGCTTGGAAGCCGGCGGGAGCATCGACGAGCAGTACTTC. Translating gives CASSLEAGGSIDEQYF. Based on the CDR3 plus reference TRBV5-4 and TRBJ2-7, the full variable domain is ETGVTQSPTHLIKTRGQQVTLRCSSQSGHNTVSWYQQALGQGPQFIFQYYREEENGRGNFPPRFSGLQFPNYSSELNVNALELDDSALYLCASSLEAGGSIDEQYFGPGTRLTVT.

The V gene is TRBV4-3, the J gene TRBJ2-3; 14 nucleotides align to TRBD2. This CDR3 has 17 amino acids. Germline V gene sequence: CDR1 LGHNA, CDR2 YSLEER. The ends lost 1 base at V and 2 bases at J; junction bases unmatched: 2. Written as DNA, the CDR3 is TGCGCCAGCAGCCAAGGGACTAGCGGGAGGAACACAGATACGCAGTATTTT. It translates to CASSQGTSGRNTDTQYF.

The gene calls are TRBV15 and TRBJ1-2; D unclear. The CDR3 is made up of 16 amino acids. Trimming pared 1 base from V and 4 bases from J, leaving 16 bases between. Looked up from germline, CDR1 is LNHNV and CDR2 is YYDKDF (reference sequence). The DNA of the CDR3 is TGTGCCACCAGCAGAGGATTCGTAGGCGCGGTCTATGGCTACACCTTC. This gives the protein CATSRGFVGAVYGYTF.

This clone is a singleton in its sample. The chain uses TRBV29-1 and TRBJ2-1; 10 bases agree with TRBD2. The CDR3 has 17 amino acids. With V trimmed by 5 bases and J by 7 bases, 17 bases remained unmatched. Germline CDR1 reads SQVTM; CDR2 reads ANQGSEA. Written as DNA, the CDR3 is TGCAGCGTTAGGGGGGGAGCGGGAGGGCCGGTCGGGAATGAGCAGTTCTTC. Translated, it gives CSVRGGAGGPVGNEQFF.

This sequence joins TRBV5-4 and TRBJ1-2, with 11 bases matching TRBD1. CDR3 length: 15 residues. Germline assignment: CDR1 SGHNT and CDR2 YYREEE (reference sequence). The V and J ends lost 4 bases and 5 bases, in that order; junction bases with no gene match: 7. CDR3 bases: TGTGCCAGCAGCGGCCGGGACAGGGGGTATTATGGCTACACCTTC. Amino acid sequence: CASSGRDRGYYGYTF.

Here the CDR3 reads CASSPGTDTQYF. The DNA of the CDR3 is TGTGCCAGCAGCCCGGGTACAGATACGCAGTATTTT. This chain links TRBV7-6 with TRBJ2-3, with D hard to call. Trimming removed 5 bases from V and 3 bases from J, with 6 bases in between. Germline CDR1 and CDR2: SGHVS and FNYEAQ. The CDR3 contains 12 residues.

CDR3 DNA sequence: TGTGCCAGCAGCTTAAGCGGTCCTTCCACAGATACGCAGTATTTT. Translation gives CASSLSGPSTDTQYF. V is TRBV11-3 and J is TRBJ2-3; TRBD2 is a possible D gene (5 bases). CDR3 length: 15 residues. Germline assignment: CDR1 SGHNT and CDR2 YENEEA. V dropped 2 bases and J dropped 2 bases, with 11 bases sitting between them.

V gene TRBV7-9 combines with J gene TRBJ1-2; possibly TRBD1 for D (6 bases). There are 14 residues in the CDR3. The V end was cut by 6 bases, the J end by 4 bases, with 15 bases between. The germline V gene encodes CDR1 SEHNR and CDR2 FQNEAQ (reference sequence). The CDR3 nucleotides are TGTGCCAGCAGGCTAGGACAGCCGGGCTATGGCTACACCTTC. It yields the protein CASRLGQPGYGYTF.

The chain couples TRBV5-5 to TRBJ2-7, with TRBD2 identical over 12 bases. J was trimmed by 0 bases and V by 1 base; bases with no gene match: 8. In germline, CDR1 is SGHKS, CDR2 YYEKEE (reference sequence). The CDR3 consists of 18 residues. CDR3 loop: CASSLSLLTSGSSYEQYF. The DNA of the CDR3 is TGTGCCAGCAGCTTGTCCCTTTTGACTAGCGGGAGCTCCTACGAGCAGTACTTC.

The chain employs TRBV29-1 and TRBJ1-2, with 7 bases matching TRBD1. CDR1 SQVTM and CDR2 ANQGSEA come from the germline V gene. This CDR3 has 13 residues. The ends lost 7 bases at V and 1 base at J; junction bases unmatched: 6. In DNA form, the CDR3 reads TGCAGCGCTTTAGGGGGCAATAACTATGGCTACACCTTC. Protein sequence: CSALGGNNYGYTF. Filled out from reference TRBV29-1 and TRBJ1-2, the complete variable domain reads SAVISQKPSRDICQRGTSLTIQCQVDSQVTMMFWYRQQPGQSLTLIATANQGSEATYESGFVIDKFPISRPNLTFSTLTVSNMSPEDSSIYLCSALGGNNYGYTFGSGTRLTVV.

The chain couples TRBV11-2 to TRBJ2-1; 8 nucleotides align to TRBD2. This CDR3 contains 19 residues. The junction had 15 bases not matched to a gene; V was cut back by 5 bases and J by 0 bases. Looked up from germline, CDR1 is SGHAT and CDR2 is FQNNGV. CDR3 nucleotides: TGTGCCAGCAGCCCGAGACTACTAGCGGACCAGAACTCCTACAATGAGCAGTTCTTC. This codes for CASSPRLLADQNSYNEQFF.

The rearrangement joins TRBV2 to TRBJ2-7; 9 positions agree with TRBD1. The V gene's germline CDR1 is SNHLY and CDR2 FYNNEI. This CDR3 contains 15 residues. The ends lost 6 bases at V and 2 bases at J; junction bases unmatched: 8. The CDR3 spells CASRPLGTGTYEQYF. In nucleotides, the CDR3 is TGTGCCAGCAGACCCTTAGGGACAGGGACCTACGAGCAGTACTTC.

In the case of this clone: This CDR3 fails to terminate in the conserved phenylalanine or tryptophan, so it likely reflects a read error. The limits of the CDR3 on the DNA are not certain, so only TCRdb's listed CDR3 is given. This chain uses TRBV7-4 with TRBJ1-1; the table's D call of TRBD1 was not tested on the DNA. The CDR3 is 9 amino acids in total, end residues counted. The V gene's germline CDR1 is SGHVT and CDR2 SQSDAQ. This CDR3 reads CASSWTGYY.

The sample holds a few counts of this clone. The rearrangement links TRBV6-1 to TRBJ1-2; maybe TRBD1 (6 bases). Germline V gene lookup returns CDR1 MNHNS and CDR2 SASEGT. The CDR3 consists of 16 residues. V lost 2 bases, J lost 4 bases, and 17 bases lay in between. CDR3 protein: CASSESGTTLVYGYTF. DNA for the CDR3: TGTGCCAGCAGTGAATCCGGGACAACTCTCGTCTATGGCTACACCTTC.

V is TRBV6-5 and J is TRBJ2-3, with 11 bases matching TRBD2. The ends lost 7 bases at V and 3 bases at J; junction bases unmatched: 0. CDR1 is MNHEY and CDR2 is SVGAGI in the germline V gene. The CDR3 length is 13 residues. For the CDR3, the DNA is TGTGCCAGCATAGCGGGAGGGACAGATACGCAGTATTTT. Translating it yields CASIAGGTDTQYF.

This clone has more than one count but fewer than ten. This chain uses TRBV4-2 with TRBJ1-1; TRBD1 matches at 10 bases. The CDR3 consists of 18 residues. V gave up 4 bases and J gave up 4 bases; unmatched junction bases: 15. Germline assignment: CDR1 LGHNA and CDR2 YNFKEQ. The CDR3 region has the DNA TGTGCCAGCAGCCCGAGGGGACAGGGGTCCGAATCGGCCACTGAAGCTTTCTTT. Amino acids: CASSPRGQGSESATEAFF.

The rearrangement joins TRBV12-5 to TRBJ1-3; D is unclear. Germline V lookup: CDR1 LGHNT, CDR2 FRNRAP. This CDR3 is built from 13 residues. Trimming stripped 7 bases from V and 3 bases from J, with 10 bases between. CDR3 coding DNA: TGTGCTAGTGCCCCCCGACTTGGAAACACCATATATTTT. Encoded protein: CASAPRLGNTIYF.

J is TRBJ1-4 and V is TRBV25-1; D not certain. V gave up 1 base and J gave up 7 bases, with 13 bases separating them. CDR1 and CDR2 from the germline V gene are MGHDK and SYGVNS. The CDR3 consists of 15 residues. The chain's CDR3 is CASSELGAALEKLFF. DNA of the CDR3: TGTGCCAGCAGTGAATTGGGCGCAGCCCTTGAAAAACTGTTTTTT.

The chain recombines TRBV21-1 with TRBJ2-3; TRBD2 was called by the table and not checked on the DNA. TRBV21-1 is noted as a pseudogene. The CDR3 has 17 residues. CDR3 amino acids: CASSMGLAGVTTDTQYF. CDR3 DNA sequence: TGTGCCAGCAGTATGGGACTAGCGGGAGTAACGACAGATACGCAGTATTTT.

The genes are TRBV10-3 and TRBJ2-6; tentative D call: TRBD1 (5 bases). The CDR3 has 14 residues. Germline CDR1 and CDR2: ENHRY and SYGVKD. Trimming took off 4 bases at V and 4 bases at J, with 8 bases between the two ends. CDR3 amino acids: CAISGTSGANVLTF. CDR3 bases: TGTGCCATCAGTGGGACAAGCGGGGCCAACGTCCTGACTTTC.